The sequence of this T cell receptor (beta chain) was determined in a study of shared clonotypes between healthy human individuals. Study context: CD4 naive cells filled three plates per donor, CD4 memory three, CD8 naive two and CD8 memory one.

Naive CD8 cells, CD45RO-negative and positively selected for CCR7, excluded terminally differentiated effector memory CD45RA+ cells. The method was immunoSEQ multiplex PCR; TCRdb's version includes in-frame clones alone and lacks a portion of them. The sample contains hundreds of thousands of clones, 95% to 98% of which appear only once. Study-level results: Expectations were that clonotype sharing among donors would be affected by sequencing depth. Sequencing of the sorted subsets was shown by rarefaction to be incomplete despite large depth.

Remarks on this clone: Its specificity is not known. This sample includes further DNA sequences coding for the same CDR3.

The CDR3 spans 13 residues. Trimming left V 5 bases short and J 4 bases short, with 10 bases between. Germline CDR1 reads SGHRS; CDR2 reads YFSETQ. Sequenced material: naive CD8+ T cells sorted from blood. The genes are TRBV5-1 and TRBJ1-5; TRBD1 might be the D (5 bases). The origin of this receptor is a man aged 25 to 40 in good health. Here the CDR3 DNA reads TGCGCCAGCAGTCTTGGGGCGAATCAGCCCCAGCATTTT. Amino acid sequence: CASSLGANQPQHF.